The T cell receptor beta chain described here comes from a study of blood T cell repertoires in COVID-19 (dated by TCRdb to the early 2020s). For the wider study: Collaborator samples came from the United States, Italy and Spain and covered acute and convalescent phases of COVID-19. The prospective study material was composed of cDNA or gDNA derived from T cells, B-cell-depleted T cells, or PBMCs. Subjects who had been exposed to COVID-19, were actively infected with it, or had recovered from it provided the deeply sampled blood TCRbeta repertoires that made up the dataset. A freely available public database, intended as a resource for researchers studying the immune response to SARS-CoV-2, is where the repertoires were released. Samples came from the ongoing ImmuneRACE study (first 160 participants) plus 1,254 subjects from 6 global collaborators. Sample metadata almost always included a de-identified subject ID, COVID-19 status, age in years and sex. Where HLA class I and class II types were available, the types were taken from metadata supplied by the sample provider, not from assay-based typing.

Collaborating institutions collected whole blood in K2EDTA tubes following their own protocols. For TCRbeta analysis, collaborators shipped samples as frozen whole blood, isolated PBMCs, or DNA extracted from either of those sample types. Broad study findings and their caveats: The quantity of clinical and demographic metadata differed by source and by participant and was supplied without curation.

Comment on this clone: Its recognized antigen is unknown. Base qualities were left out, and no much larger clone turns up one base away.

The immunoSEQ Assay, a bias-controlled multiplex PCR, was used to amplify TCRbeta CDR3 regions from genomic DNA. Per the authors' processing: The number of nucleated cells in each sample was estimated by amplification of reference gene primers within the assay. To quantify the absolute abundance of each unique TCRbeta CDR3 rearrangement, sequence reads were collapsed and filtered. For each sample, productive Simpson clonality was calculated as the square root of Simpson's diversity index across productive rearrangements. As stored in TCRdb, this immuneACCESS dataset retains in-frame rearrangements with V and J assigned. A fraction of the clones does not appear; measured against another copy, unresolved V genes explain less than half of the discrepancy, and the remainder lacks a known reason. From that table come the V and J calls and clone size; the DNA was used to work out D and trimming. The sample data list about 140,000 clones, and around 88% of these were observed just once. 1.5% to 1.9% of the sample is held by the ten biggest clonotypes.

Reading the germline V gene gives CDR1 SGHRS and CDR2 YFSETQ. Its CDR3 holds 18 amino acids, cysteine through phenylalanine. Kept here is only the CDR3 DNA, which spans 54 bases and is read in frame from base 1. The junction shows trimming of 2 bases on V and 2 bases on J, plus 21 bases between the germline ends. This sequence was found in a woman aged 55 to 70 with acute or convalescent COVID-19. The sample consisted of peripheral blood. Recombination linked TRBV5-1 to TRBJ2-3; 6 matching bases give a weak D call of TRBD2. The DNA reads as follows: TGCGCCAGCAGCTTTGGCGGGACCGTTCACCTACACACAGATACGCAGTATTTT. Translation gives CASSFGGTVHLHTDTQYF.